The source of this TCR beta chain is a study of T cell responses to AZD1222 COVID-19 vaccine. Overall study results and limits: Regions 160-218 and 743-854 held dominance among vaccine-associated CD4 TCRs, which spanned spike. Targets within unmutated variant regions were reportedly found for nearly half of spike-specific TCRs. Repertoire sampling occurred only after the peak T cell response. Elevations in Spike-specific TCR breadth and depth followed administration of two AZD1222 doses.

Trimming left V 1 base short and J 8 bases short, with 14 bases between. CDR3 length equals 14 residues. Germline CDR1 SGHDN, CDR2 FVKESK. For this clone: The antigen is not known.

Profiled with immunoSEQ multiplex PCR; TCRdb holds only in-frame clones, not every one. This repertoire shows 150,000 to 200,000 clones, around 94% found once; its top ten account for approximately 0.69%. Here the sequenced sample was peripheral blood, taken on day 0 of AZD1222 vaccination. This TCR was recovered from an adult in good health. The chain joins TRBV14 to TRBJ1-1; the D gene is possibly TRBD1 (5 bases). CDR3 in amino acids: CASSQGGSFTEAFF. In nucleotides, the CDR3 is TGTGCCAGCAGCCAAGGGGGCAGCTTTACCGAAGCTTTCTTT.